These 21 T cell receptor beta chains originate from one sample sequenced in a study of Ad26.COV2.S vaccination and SARS-CoV-2 variants. Treatment denoted: some 19 received Ad26.COV2.S at low or high dose, single or two shots; five or six received placebo; per-sample allocation not given. Specimens were obtained on day 63 following the first vaccine or placebo injection. Sequencing was performed with immunoSEQ multiplex PCR; in TCRdb, only in-frame clones are kept and a portion is missing. Of roughly 320,000 clones in the sample, around 84% are singletons; the top ten hold 1.9%. Specimen: peripheral blood, collected in a trial of Ad26.COV2.S vaccine versus placebo. The receptors were sampled from a person between 18 and 65 years old who received the Ad26.COV2.S COVID-19 vaccine or a placebo.

This clone was picked up one time. J is TRBJ2-1 and V is TRBV4-2; D may be TRBD1 (5 bases). Germline CDR1 and CDR2: LGHNA and YNFKEQ. V lost 4 bases to trimming and J lost 1 base, with 17 bases between them. CDR3 size: 17 residues. CDR3 DNA: TGTGCCAGCAGCCCCATGGCAGGGCAGGAATCCTACAATGAGCAGTTCTTC. Its protein is CASSPMAGQESYNEQFF.

The rearrangement joins TRBV29-1 to TRBJ1-1, with D unclear. The CDR3 length is 12 residues. The germline V gene has CDR1 SQVTM and CDR2 ANQGSEA. V gave up 4 bases and J gave up 3 bases, with 9 bases separating them. In DNA form, the CDR3 reads TGCAGCGTTGGGCGTGGGGACACTGAAGCTTTCTTT. Amino acid sequence: CSVGRGDTEAFF.

The chain links TRBV18 to TRBJ2-7; 10 nucleotides match TRBD1. The trim removed 3 bases at V and 6 bases at J, leaving 2 bases unmatched. There are 13 residues in the CDR3. From germline, CDR1 is KGHSH and CDR2 LQKENI. CDR3 amino acids: CASSPRDRGEQYF. The CDR3 nucleotides read TGTGCCAGCTCACCCCGGGACAGGGGCGAGCAGTACTTC.

Here the CDR3 DNA reads TGTGCCAGCAGTCCACAGGGGAATAGAGTCAATCAGCCCCAGCATTTT. Translation: CASSPQGNRVNQPQHF. The chain recombines TRBV6-6 with TRBJ1-5; 7 nucleotides agree with TRBD1. Germline lookup yields CDR1 MNHNY and CDR2 SVGAGI (reference sequence). This CDR3 has 16 residues. Trimming took 5 bases from V and 3 from J; bases not matched to a gene: 10.

Notes on this clone: One base away lies a much larger clone, so this may be a sequencing read error. Other nucleotide sequences in the sample specify the same CDR3. The rearrangement links TRBV7-8 to TRBJ1-4; TRBD1 is a possible D gene (5 bases). Per germline, CDR1 SGHVS and CDR2 FQNEAQ. This CDR3 has 15 residues. Between the trimmed V and J ends, which lost 1 base and 5 bases, there was a span of 11 bases. The CDR3, as DNA: TGTGCCAGCAGCTTAGAAGGGACGCAAAATGAAAAACTGTTTTTT. Its translation: CASSLEGTQNEKLFF.

The J gene is TRBJ2-7, the V gene TRBV10-3; TRBD1 matches at 8 bases. From germline, CDR1 is ENHRY and CDR2 SYGVKD. Trimming removed 0 bases from V and 3 bases from J; junction bases left unmatched: 1. The CDR3 loop spans 14 amino acids. CDR3 in amino acids: CAISESTGGYEQYF. CDR3 DNA sequence: TGTGCCATCAGTGAGTCTACAGGGGGCTACGAGCAGTACTTC.

V usage is TRBV7-6 and J usage is TRBJ2-1; the match to TRBD2 covers 11 bases. V trimming: 5 bases; J trimming: 3 bases; junction bases outside the gene matches: 18. Germline V CDR1 and CDR2: SGHVS, FNYEAQ. This CDR3 is 20 amino acids long. The DNA for the CDR3 is TGTGCCAGCAGCCTACGCTTATCCTCTCTAGCGGGGGGCGACTACAATGAGCAGTTCTTC. Encoded protein: CASSLRLSSLAGGDYNEQFF.

The sample holds a few counts of this clone. V and J are TRBV2 and TRBJ1-1; perhaps TRBD1 as D (5 bases). The germline V gene has CDR1 SNHLY and CDR2 FYNNEI. The CDR3 spans 13 residues. Trimming pared 7 bases from V and 2 bases from J, leaving 11 bases between. The CDR3 is CASTRGENTEAFF. The CDR3 bases are TGTGCCAGCACCCGGGGGGAAAACACTGAAGCTTTCTTT.

The chain joins TRBV21-1 to TRBJ2-1; the table's TRBD2 call for D was not verified on the DNA. TRBV21-1 is a known pseudogene. The CDR3 consists of 18 residues. This CDR3 reads CASSKAWTSGDNYNEQFF. CDR3 coding DNA: TGTGCCAGCAGCAAAGCCTGGACTAGCGGGGACAACTACAATGAGCAGTTCTTC.

The genes are TRBV27 and TRBJ2-1, with TRBD1 identical over 12 bases. The germline gives CDR1 MNHEY, CDR2 SMNVEV (reference sequence). Trimming took 6 bases from V and 5 from J; bases not matched to a gene: 5. The CDR3 is made up of 15 amino acids. The CDR3 loop is CASSQGTGGHNEQFF. The CDR3 DNA sequence: TGTGCCAGCAGCCAAGGGACAGGGGGCCACAATGAGCAGTTCTTC.

This clone was picked up one time. The gene calls are TRBV15 and TRBJ2-3; 8 positions agree with TRBD2. This CDR3 contains 16 residues. Germline CDR1 LNHNV, CDR2 YYDKDF (reference sequence). V was pared by 4 bases and J by 0 bases, with 6 bases of the junction left unmatched. The CDR3 DNA is TGTGCCACCAGCACCTTTACTAGCGGCAGCACAGATACGCAGTATTTT. Amino acid sequence: CATSTFTSGSTDTQYF.

The genes are TRBV2 and TRBJ1-4, with no clear D. The CDR3 has 13 residues. V was cut by 6 bases and J by 0 bases, with 5 bases left in between. Germline V gives CDR1 SNHLY, CDR2 FYNNEI. The CDR3 loop is CASRRATNEKLFF. The CDR3, as DNA: TGTGCCAGCAGGCGTGCAACTAATGAAAAACTGTTTTTT.

This chain uses TRBV18 with TRBJ2-7; D not certain. Trimming stripped 6 bases from V and 6 bases from J, with 12 bases between. Looked up from germline, CDR1 is KGHSH and CDR2 is LQKENI. CDR3 size: 12 residues. CDR3 residues: CASSLTNGEQYF. CDR3 sequence (DNA): TGTGCCAGCTCCCTAACTAACGGCGAGCAGTACTTC. Full variable domain (outside the CDR3, taken from reference TRBV18 and TRBJ2-7): NAGVMQNPRHLVRRRGQEARLRCSPMKGHSHVYWYRQLPEEGLKFMVYLQKENIIDESGMPKERFSAEFPKEGPSILRIQQVVRGDSAAYFCASSLTNGEQYFGPGTRLTVT.

The chain has TRBV5-1 and TRBJ1-2; D unresolved. Trimming left V 0 bases short and J 4 bases short, with 10 bases between. CDR3 length: 14 amino acids. Germline lookup yields CDR1 SGHRS and CDR2 YFSETQ. The DNA of the CDR3 is TGCGCCAGCAGCTTGGACGGCGGGCCCTATGGCTACACCTTC. It specifies CASSLDGGPYGYTF.

This rearrangement joins TRBV7-2 to TRBJ1-1, with a possible D match to TRBD1 (6 bases). The CDR3 spans 14 residues. The germline CDR1 and CDR2 sequences are SGHTA and FQGNSA. Trimming removed 5 bases from V and 1 base from J, with 11 bases in between. In DNA, the CDR3 is TGTGCCAGCAGCCCAAGGGGGGGGAACACTGAAGCTTTCTTT. Translation gives CASSPRGGNTEAFF.

The rearrangement links TRBV7-9 to TRBJ1-6; perhaps TRBD1 as D (6 bases). V was shortened by 3 bases and J by 7 bases, with 10 bases between the two germline ends. Germline V lookup: CDR1 SEHNR, CDR2 FQNEAQ (reference sequence). This CDR3 is built from 14 residues. The CDR3 protein is CASSLGAENSPLHF. CDR3 sequence (DNA): TGTGCCAGCAGCTTGGGGGCCGAGAATTCACCCCTCCACTTT.

The chain couples TRBV9 to TRBJ2-3; D is unclear. Germline V gene sequence: CDR1 SGDLS, CDR2 YYNGEE. The CDR3 spans 14 residues. Trimming stripped 0 bases from V and 0 bases from J, with 5 bases between. The CDR3 nucleotides read TGTGCCAGCAGCGTAGACGCCAGCACAGATACGCAGTATTTT. It codes for CASSVDASTDTQYF.

The V call is TRBV24-1, the J call TRBJ2-3; D ambiguous. Trimming left V 9 bases short and J 2 bases short, with 11 bases between. The CDR3 totals 13 residues. The germline gives CDR1 KGHDR, CDR2 SFDVKD. The CDR3 DNA reads TGTGCCACCTCGGACGGCCACACAGATACGCAGTATTTT. It encodes CATSDGHTDTQYF.

This chain uses TRBV24-1 with TRBJ2-3, with TRBD2 identical over 9 bases. The CDR3 runs to 13 residues. Germline CDR1 is KGHDR and CDR2 is SFDVKD. With V trimmed by 12 bases and J by 5 bases, 8 bases remained unmatched. The CDR3 is CAVGAGGLDTQYF. The CDR3, as DNA: TGTGCCGTCGGGGCGGGGGGGCTAGATACGCAGTATTTT.

The chain couples TRBV7-2 to TRBJ2-2; 8 bases fit TRBD1. The CDR3 totals 17 residues. V lost 4 bases and J lost 3; bases outside the gene matches: 10. CDR1 and CDR2 from the germline V gene are SGHTA and FQGNSA. The DNA for the CDR3 is TGTGCCAGCAGCTATTCTGACAGGGGACTCTACACCGGGGAGCTGTTTTTT. It encodes CASSYSDRGLYTGELFF.

The chain has TRBV18 and TRBJ2-1; TRBD1 matches 8 bases. Germline V gives CDR1 KGHSH, CDR2 LQKENI. V trimming: 3 bases; J trimming: 6 bases; junction bases outside the gene matches: 7. There are 15 residues in the CDR3. The CDR3, as DNA: TGTGCCAGCTCACCGAAATTTACAGGGGGCAATGAGCAGTTCTTC. Translated: CASSPKFTGGNEQFF.